This T cell receptor beta chain appears in the sequencing data of a study of identical twins. TCRdb re-called the 5' RACE reads with MiXCR, one entry per CDR3 protein. The sample contains under 350,000 distinct CDR3 sequences, roughly 8.6% of which appear only once. With no exceptions, donors were healthy Caucasians. With regard to this clonotype: The target antigen is unknown.

Findings and caveats of the study: Zero-insertion results could be subject to partial confounding by invariant MAIT and iNKT cells. Beta out-of-frame sequences showed weaker excess twin sharing.

The CDR3 is made up of 16 amino acids. V shed 6 bases and J shed 2 bases, with 19 bases lying between them. Looked up from germline, CDR1 is MNHNS and CDR2 is SASEGT. The sample was also linked to a second study, of yellow fever vaccine responses in identical twins. That report adds: Each twin's T cell response to the vaccine was reported to look partly convergent and partly personalized.

The chain recombines TRBV6-1 with TRBJ2-5; no clear D. The sample consisted of CD8+ T cells sorted from blood. The sequence was obtained from a woman under 30 in good health. In DNA form, the CDR3 reads TGTGCCAGCAGCCTACCGCCCCTCGTCAGTCAAGAGACCCAGTACTTC. Its protein product is CASSLPPLVSQETQYF.